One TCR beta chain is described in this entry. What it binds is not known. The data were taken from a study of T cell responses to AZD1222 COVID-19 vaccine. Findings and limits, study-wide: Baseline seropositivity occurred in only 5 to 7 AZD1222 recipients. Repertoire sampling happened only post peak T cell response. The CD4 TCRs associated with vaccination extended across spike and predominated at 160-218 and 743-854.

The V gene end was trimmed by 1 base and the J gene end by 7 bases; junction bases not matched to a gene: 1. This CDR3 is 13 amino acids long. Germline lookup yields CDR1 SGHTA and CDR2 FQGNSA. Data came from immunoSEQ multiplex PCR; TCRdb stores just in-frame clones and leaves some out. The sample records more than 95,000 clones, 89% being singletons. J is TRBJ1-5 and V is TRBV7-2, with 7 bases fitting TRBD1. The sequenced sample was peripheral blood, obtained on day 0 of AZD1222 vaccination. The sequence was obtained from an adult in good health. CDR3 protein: CASSLGDSQPQHF. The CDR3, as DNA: TGTGCCAGCAGCTTAGGGGACAGCCAGCCCCAGCATTTT.